This is a list of T cell receptor beta chains from one sample in a study of cytomegalovirus exposure and HLA in healthy donors. Here immunoSEQ multiplex PCR was the method, and the copy in TCRdb shows in-frame clones only, minus some. The sample carries some 130,000 clones, approximately 89% recorded once. Sequencing used PBMCs. The receptors stem from a woman between 18 and 30 years old in good health and CMV-seronegative. Both conserved end residues are part of each CDR3. The D gene is left open where the match is weak. For some rows the clone size is stated as once, few or many, or as a class when expanded; others skip it.

D	size	V	J	CDR3	DNA
TRBD1	.	TRBV5-1	TRBJ2-5	CASSFQGASETQYF	TGCGCCAGCAGCTTCCAGGGGGCATCAGAGACCCAGTACTTC
TRBD1	.	TRBV27	TRBJ1-4	CASSLRTGDDEKLFF	TGTGCCAGCAGTCTCCGCACAGGGGACGATGAAAAACTGTTTTTT
TRBD1	.	TRBV13	TRBJ1-1	CASSTGTGAEAFF	TGTGCCAGCAGCACCGGGACAGGGGCTGAAGCTTTCTTT
.	.	TRBV10-1	TRBJ2-5	CASSESYSKVETQYF	TGCGCCAGCAGTGAGTCTTACAGTAAAGTCGAGACCCAGTACTTC
TRBD2	.	TRBV5-1	TRBJ2-5	CASSLGPSGGPETQYF	TGCGCCAGCAGCTTGGGGCCTAGCGGGGGGCCGGAGACCCAGTACTTC
.	.	TRBV5-1	TRBJ2-5	CASSSVGTSEETQYF	TGCGCCAGCAGCTCGGTGGGGACAAGCGAAGAGACCCAGTACTTC
.	.	TRBV11-2	TRBJ2-1	CASSFSGNEQFF	TGTGCCAGCAGCTTTAGCGGAAATGAGCAGTTCTTC
.	few	TRBV19	TRBJ1-5	CASSIGQGNQPQHF	TGTGCCAGTAGTATAGGACAGGGCAATCAGCCCCAGCATTTT
.	.	TRBV5-1	TRBJ1-6	CASSLDRTINSPLHF	TGCGCCAGCAGCTTGGACCGGACAATAAATTCACCCCTCCACTTT
TRBD2	.	TRBV9	TRBJ2-3	CASSVEDSGASTDTQYF	TGTGCCAGCAGCGTAGAGGATAGCGGGGCTAGCACAGATACGCAGTATTTT
.	once	TRBV10-1	TRBJ2-7	CASRGQFYEQYF	TGCGCCAGCAGAGGACAGTTCTACGAGCAGTACTTC
.	.	TRBV11-2	TRBJ1-1	CASSLSDLNTEAFF	TGTGCCAGCAGCTTAAGCGATTTGAACACTGAAGCTTTCTTT
.	.	TRBV6-5	TRBJ2-7	CASSYWSTGRSEQYF	TGTGCCAGCAGTTACTGGTCTACAGGTAGGAGCGAGCAGTACTTC
.	.	TRBV18	TRBJ1-2	CASSLQSYYGYTF	TGTGCCAGCTCATTACAGAGCTACTATGGCTACACCTTC
TRBD2	.	TRBV5-6	TRBJ2-1	CASSLGGTTYNEQFF	TGTGCCAGCAGCTTGGGAGGGACTACATACAATGAGCAGTTCTTC
.	.	TRBV19	TRBJ1-5	CASRVFSGSNQPQHF	TGTGCCAGTAGGGTTTTTTCAGGGAGCAATCAGCCCCAGCATTTT
TRBD2	few	TRBV5-1	TRBJ2-3	CASSPNSGDLTDTQYF	TGCGCCAGCAGCCCAAATAGCGGGGACCTCACAGATACGCAGTATTTT
TRBD1	once	TRBV7-6	TRBJ2-7	CASSARQGDSEQYF	TGTGCCAGCAGCGCCCGACAGGGAGATAGCGAGCAGTACTTC
.	few	TRBV10-2	TRBJ1-6	CASSPQQVSNSPLHF	TGCGCCAGCAGCCCCCAGCAGGTTTCGAATTCACCCCTCCACTTT
TRBD1	.	TRBV29-1	TRBJ1-1	CSVRDRRTAFF	TGCAGCGTTCGGGACAGGCGAACAGCTTTCTTT
TRBD2	.	TRBV5-1	TRBJ2-1	CASSSTPIAGGPSEQFF	TGCGCCAGCAGCTCAACCCCCATAGCGGGGGGGCCGAGTGAGCAGTTCTTC
.	few	TRBV5-1	TRBJ1-6	CASSLKRDSPLHF	TGCGCCAGCAGCTTGAAGCGAGATTCACCCCTCCACTTT
TRBD2	once	TRBV2	TRBJ2-3	CASSLLAGGTDTQYF	TGTGCCAGCAGTCTTCTAGCGGGGGGCACAGATACGCAGTATTTT
.	.	TRBV27	TRBJ1-1	CASSPTGNTEAFF	TGTGCCAGCAGCCCGACAGGGAACACTGAAGCTTTCTTT
.	.	TRBV11-2	TRBJ2-5	CASSLGYGGGQETQYF	TGTGCCAGCAGCTTAGGGTATGGTGGGGGGCAAGAGACCCAGTACTTC
.	.	TRBV2	TRBJ1-5	CASRALGREVGQPQHF	TGTGCCAGCAGGGCCCTGGGCAGGGAGGTAGGCCAGCCCCAGCATTTT
TRBD2	.	TRBV5-4	TRBJ2-3	CASSLSSGGTDTQYF	TGTGCCAGCAGCTTGTCTAGCGGGGGCACAGATACGCAGTATTTT
.	.	TRBV4-2	TRBJ1-1	CASSSRRGGNTEAFF	TGTGCCAGCAGCTCCCGCCGCGGGGGTAACACTGAAGCTTTCTTT
.	.	TRBV2	TRBJ2-1	CASSAPLGRGDPYNEQFF	TGTGCCAGCAGCGCGCCTCTCGGGCGGGGTGACCCTTACAATGAGCAGTTCTTC
TRBD1	.	TRBV2	TRBJ1-1	CASSLQGVGTEAFF	TGTGCCAGCAGTTTACAGGGGGTAGGCACTGAAGCTTTCTTT
TRBD1	.	TRBV6-1	TRBJ2-7	CASIGTGSSYEQYF	TGTGCCAGCATAGGGACAGGGAGTTCCTACGAGCAGTACTTC
.	.	TRBV5-1	TRBJ2-3	CASSSSDVRDTQYF	TGCGCCAGCAGCTCAAGCGACGTAAGAGATACGCAGTATTTT
.	.	TRBV27	TRBJ2-3	CASSLVGLPQYF	TGTGCCAGCAGTTTAGTTGGACTACCGCAGTATTTT
.	.	TRBV2	TRBJ2-1	CASSEYPQGMEQFF	TGTGCCAGCAGTGAATATCCGCAGGGCATGGAGCAGTTCTTC
TRBD1	.	TRBV6-5	TRBJ1-1	CASSYGDSTLNTEAFF	TGTGCCAGCAGTTACGGGGACAGTACCCTGAACACTGAAGCTTTCTTT
.	.	TRBV10-3	TRBJ1-2	CAISETQGFYGYTF	TGTGCCATCAGTGAGACTCAGGGATTCTATGGCTACACCTTC
.	.	TRBV27	TRBJ1-5	CASRSKGPSNQPQHF	TGTGCCAGCAGAAGTAAGGGGCCGAGCAATCAGCCCCAGCATTTT
.	.	TRBV2	TRBJ1-1	CASDYEVNTEAFF	TGTGCCAGCGATTATGAGGTGAACACTGAAGCTTTCTTT
.	.	TRBV6-1	TRBJ2-7	CASSQTVGYEQYF	TGTGCCAGCAGCCAGACAGTTGGGTACGAGCAGTACTTC
.	.	TRBV15	TRBJ2-7	CATSMNRGGTYEQYF	TGTGCCACCAGCATGAACAGGGGAGGTACCTACGAGCAGTACTTC
TRBD1	.	TRBV9	TRBJ1-1	CASSATGQSNTEAFF	TGTGCCAGCAGCGCGACGGGACAGTCGAACACTGAAGCTTTCTTT
.	few	TRBV12-5	TRBJ2-3	CASGLGLADTDTQYF	TGTGCTAGTGGTTTGGGGTTAGCGGACACAGATACGCAGTATTTT
TRBD1	.	TRBV10-3	TRBJ1-1	CASSGGTGDTEAFF	TGTGCCAGCAGTGGGGGGACAGGGGACACTGAAGCTTTCTTT
.	.	TRBV6-6	TRBJ1-3	CASSPYSPGGNTIYF	TGTGCCAGCAGTCCCTATAGTCCAGGGGGAAACACCATATATTTT
TRBD1	.	TRBV7-9	TRBJ2-7	CATGQGAFYEQYF	TGTGCCACCGGACAGGGGGCTTTCTACGAGCAGTACTTC